One T cell receptor beta chain is described in this entry. The sample is drawn from a study of T cells in Graves' hyperthyroidism and ophthalmopathy. Study-level information: Peripheral blood sampling occurred at initial diagnosis, before any treatment.

The V end was cut by 0 bases, the J end by 4 bases, with 15 bases between. CDR3 length equals 15 residues. Per germline, CDR1 DFQATT and CDR2 SNEGSKA (reference sequence). Amplified regions were TCR beta CDR3 sequences from RNA transcripts. When the TCR CDR3 underwent first-round RT-PCR, the HTBI primer set was used. TCRdb recomputed calls from the multiplex PCR reads with MiXCR, one row per CDR3 protein. The sample comprises 380,000 or so distinct CDR3 sequences, roughly 13% of which are singletons, and around 25% rests with the top ten. Patients aged 18 to 65 had newly diagnosed hyperthyroidism of under 2 months' duration. For the diagnoses, clinical symptoms, serum thyroxine and TRAb, thyroid ultrasound and orbital computed tomography were used. PBMCs were collected from a roughly 9.7 ml volume of fresh peripheral blood.

This TCR was sampled from a woman in her 30s with Graves' hyperthyroidism. What was sequenced was blood. The chain has TRBV20-1 and TRBJ1-1, with D hard to call. CDR3: CSARENPNLITEAFF. CDR3 nucleotides: TGCAGTGCTAGAGAGAATCCTAATCTGATCACTGAAGCTTTCTTT.